The present T cell receptor beta chain was sequenced within a study of beta chain features in type 1 diabetes. This clone showed up just once. cDNA synthesis used the whole RNA isolate, giving expressed TCRB sequences. Clones were sequenced by immunoSEQ multiplex PCR, and TCRdb holds only the in-frame ones, with some missing. The table records 200,000 to 250,000 clones, 55% to 70% of them present only once. The receptor's source is a young man in good health. Sequenced sample: naive CD4+ T cells from blood.

CDR3 protein: CASSEERGDVWGIQYF. The DNA for the CDR3 is TGTGCCAGCAGTGAAGAGAGGGGAGACGTGTGGGGCATTCAGTACTTC. This chain links TRBV2 with TRBJ2-4; D is perhaps TRBD1 or TRBD2 (5 bases each). The CDR3 runs 16 residues. V was pared by 1 base and J by 9 bases, with 19 bases between. Germline-derived CDR1 and CDR2 are SNHLY and FYNNEI.